Listed below are T cell receptor beta chains from one sample, sequenced in a study of T-cell reconstitution after alpha-beta-depleted transplantation in children. TCRdb reprocessed the PCR reads with MiXCR, giving one entry per CDR3 protein. The sample records fewer than 350,000 distinct CDR3 sequences, roughly 9.1% being singletons. Material: PBMCs, obtained before TCRalphabeta/CD19-depleted stem cell transplant. The origin of the receptors is a boy under two years old with acute myeloid leukemia, due to receive a stem cell transplant. Each CDR3 is given with its conserved first and last residue. A D gene is named only where the DNA matches it firmly. Size values are once, few and many counts, or a class for expanded clones, and some rows have none.

len: 16; abundance: many; j_gene: TRBJ2-1; d_gene: TRBD2; v_gene: TRBV5-8; CDR3nt: TGTGCCAGCAGCCCCGGGACTAGCGGGGCCCACAATGAGCAGTTCTTC; CDR3aa: CASSPGTSGAHNEQFF
len: 14; abundance: NA; j_gene: TRBJ2-1; d_gene: NA; v_gene: TRBV24-1; CDR3nt: TGTGCCACCAGTGACCCCGGGGTGGGGAATGAGCAGTTCTTC; CDR3aa: CATSDPGVGNEQFF
len: 15; abundance: many; j_gene: TRBJ2-5; d_gene: TRBD1; v_gene: TRBV28; CDR3nt: TGTGCCAGCAGTCGGGACAGAGGGGTCCAAGAGACCCAGTACTTC; CDR3aa: CASSRDRGVQETQYF
len: 12; abundance: many; j_gene: TRBJ2-3; d_gene: NA; v_gene: TRBV5-1; CDR3nt: TGCGCCAGCAGCTTGGAATCAGATACGCAGTATTTT; CDR3aa: CASSLESDTQYF
len: 16; abundance: many; j_gene: TRBJ1-1; d_gene: NA; v_gene: TRBV18; CDR3nt: TGTGCCAGCTCACCAAATCCCGGGGTTGGGGGCACTGAAGCTTTCTTT; CDR3aa: CASSPNPGVGGTEAFF
len: 14; abundance: many; j_gene: TRBJ2-7; d_gene: NA; v_gene: TRBV7-9; CDR3nt: TGTGCCAGCAGCTCTGAGGGGGGAGTCTACGAGCAGTACTTC; CDR3aa: CASSSEGGVYEQYF
len: 15; abundance: many; j_gene: TRBJ2-5; d_gene: TRBD1; v_gene: TRBV28; CDR3nt: TGTGCCAGCAGTCAGGGACAGGGAAGGGAGGAGACCCAGTACTTC; CDR3aa: CASSQGQGREETQYF
len: 14; abundance: NA; j_gene: TRBJ1-5; d_gene: NA; v_gene: TRBV7-9; CDR3nt: TGTGCCAGCAGCCCCGGATTTCCTTATCAGCCCCAGCATTTT; CDR3aa: CASSPGFPYQPQHF
len: 22; abundance: NA; j_gene: TRBJ2-1; d_gene: TRBD2; v_gene: TRBV5-6; CDR3nt: TGTGCCAGCAGCTCCCAGTGGGACAGGGTGGTAGCGGGAGGGCCATCCCACAATGAGCAGTTCTTC; CDR3aa: CASSSQWDRVVAGGPSHNEQFF
len: 13; abundance: NA; j_gene: TRBJ2-5; d_gene: TRBD2; v_gene: TRBV6-5; CDR3nt: TGTGCCAGCAGTCCGGGACTAAAAGAGACCCAGTACTTC; CDR3aa: CASSPGLKETQYF
len: 18; abundance: NA; j_gene: TRBJ2-5; d_gene: TRBD2; v_gene: TRBV27; CDR3nt: TGTGCCAGCAGTCCGATATCCCCCTTTACGGGGGGGCAAGAGACCCAGTACTTC; CDR3aa: CASSPISPFTGGQETQYF
len: 18; abundance: many; j_gene: TRBJ2-6; d_gene: TRBD1; v_gene: TRBV5-5; CDR3nt: TGTGCCAGCAGCTTGGCCCCGGACAGGTTCTCTGGGGCCAACGTCCTGACTTTC; CDR3aa: CASSLAPDRFSGANVLTF
len: 12; abundance: NA; j_gene: TRBJ2-7; d_gene: NA; v_gene: TRBV12-3/TRBV12-4; CDR3nt: TGTGCCAGCAGCAGGGGTTTGTGGGAGCAGTACTTC; CDR3aa: CASSRGLWEQYF
len: 17; abundance: few; j_gene: TRBJ2-7; d_gene: NA; v_gene: TRBV18; CDR3nt: TGTGCCAGCTCACCCCTTAGGACCGGGACTGTTTCCTACGAGCAGTACTTC; CDR3aa: CASSPLRTGTVSYEQYF
len: 15; abundance: many; j_gene: TRBJ2-4; d_gene: TRBD1; v_gene: TRBV5-1; CDR3nt: TGCGCCAGCAGTCGAGTCACAGGGGAGATGGACATTCAGTACTTC; CDR3aa: CASSRVTGEMDIQYF
len: 13; abundance: NA; j_gene: TRBJ2-3; d_gene: NA; v_gene: TRBV19; CDR3nt: TGTGCCAGTAGTTCCCGGGTTTCGCATACGCAGTATTTT; CDR3aa: CASSSRVSHTQYF
len: 11; abundance: many; j_gene: TRBJ2-7; d_gene: NA; v_gene: TRBV20-1; CDR3nt: TGCAGTACCCTACAGGGTGGCGAGCAGTACTTC; CDR3aa: CSTLQGGEQYF
len: 14; abundance: few; j_gene: TRBJ2-5; d_gene: NA; v_gene: TRBV11-2; CDR3nt: TGTGCCAGCAGGAAACAAGGGGAAATGGAGACCCAGTACTTC; CDR3aa: CASRKQGEMETQYF
len: 15; abundance: many; j_gene: TRBJ2-7; d_gene: NA; v_gene: TRBV5-1; CDR3nt: TGCGCCAGCAGCCGCGTAGAAGGAGGCTCCTACGAGCAGTACTTC; CDR3aa: CASSRVEGGSYEQYF
len: 15; abundance: many; j_gene: TRBJ2-3; d_gene: TRBD2; v_gene: TRBV27; CDR3nt: TGTGCCAGCAGTTTGTTAGCGGGGGGGCGGGGTACGCAGTATTTT; CDR3aa: CASSLLAGGRGTQYF
len: 13; abundance: NA; j_gene: TRBJ2-1; d_gene: NA; v_gene: TRBV11-2; CDR3nt: TGTGCCAGCAGCTTAGGGTTTGAGGGTGAGCAGTTCTTC; CDR3aa: CASSLGFEGEQFF
len: 16; abundance: many; j_gene: TRBJ2-3; d_gene: TRBD2; v_gene: TRBV18; CDR3nt: TGTGCCAGCTCAACTCTAGCGGGGGGAGACACAGATACGCAGTATTTT; CDR3aa: CASSTLAGGDTDTQYF
len: 16; abundance: NA; j_gene: TRBJ2-1; d_gene: TRBD2; v_gene: TRBV24-1; CDR3nt: TGTGCCACCAGTGGGATGGAACTAGCGGCCTACAATGAGCAGTTCTTC; CDR3aa: CATSGMELAAYNEQFF
len: 16; abundance: many; j_gene: TRBJ1-2; d_gene: NA; v_gene: TRBV7-9; CDR3nt: TGTGCCAGCAGCTCAACAGGCAGGACGTCACACTATGGCTACACCTTC; CDR3aa: CASSSTGRTSHYGYTF
len: 14; abundance: few; j_gene: TRBJ2-1; d_gene: TRBD1; v_gene: TRBV5-6; CDR3nt: TGTGCCAGCAGCTTTTTAGGACAGGCCAATGAGCAGTTCTTC; CDR3aa: CASSFLGQANEQFF
len: 15; abundance: NA; j_gene: TRBJ2-6; d_gene: NA; v_gene: TRBV7-9; CDR3nt: TGTGCCAGCAGCTTTGCGGGGTCTGGGGCCAACGTCCTGACTTTC; CDR3aa: CASSFAGSGANVLTF
len: 16; abundance: many; j_gene: TRBJ2-1; d_gene: TRBD2; v_gene: TRBV24-1; CDR3nt: TGTGCCACCAGTGCTAGCGGGCGAATCTTTGACAATGAGCAGTTCTTC; CDR3aa: CATSASGRIFDNEQFF
len: 11; abundance: many; j_gene: TRBJ2-1; d_gene: NA; v_gene: TRBV7-2; CDR3nt: TGTGCCAGCAGCTCGACAGGTGAGCAGTTCTTC; CDR3aa: CASSSTGEQFF
len: 14; abundance: NA; j_gene: TRBJ2-1; d_gene: NA; v_gene: TRBV6-5; CDR3nt: TGTGCCAGCAGTTACGCGGGGGCATACAATGAGCAGTTCTTC; CDR3aa: CASSYAGAYNEQFF
len: 13; abundance: many; j_gene: TRBJ2-2; d_gene: NA; v_gene: TRBV9; CDR3nt: TGTGCCAGCAGCGTAGTAAGCACCGGGGAGCTGTTTTTT; CDR3aa: CASSVVSTGELFF
len: 17; abundance: NA; j_gene: TRBJ2-3; d_gene: TRBD2; v_gene: TRBV7-9; CDR3nt: TGTGCCAGCAGCCGGGGACTAGCGGGCGGACGCACAGATACGCAGTATTTT; CDR3aa: CASSRGLAGGRTDTQYF
len: 15; abundance: many; j_gene: TRBJ1-2; d_gene: TRBD1; v_gene: TRBV5-5; CDR3nt: TGTGCCAGCAGCCTGTCGGGTGACAGGGCCTATGGCTACACCTTC; CDR3aa: CASSLSGDRAYGYTF
len: 14; abundance: many; j_gene: TRBJ2-5; d_gene: NA; v_gene: TRBV11-1; CDR3nt: TGTGCCAGCAGCTTACGGGGTGACGGGGAGACCCAGTACTTC; CDR3aa: CASSLRGDGETQYF
len: 13; abundance: many; j_gene: TRBJ2-5; d_gene: NA; v_gene: TRBV7-3; CDR3nt: TGTGCCAGCAGCCAAGGCAATACGAAGACCCAGTACTTC; CDR3aa: CASSQGNTKTQYF
len: 14; abundance: many; j_gene: TRBJ2-3; d_gene: TRBD2; v_gene: TRBV30; CDR3nt: TGTGCCTGGCAGCTAGCGGGGGGCACAGATACGCAGTATTTT; CDR3aa: CAWQLAGGTDTQYF
len: 13; abundance: many; j_gene: TRBJ2-7; d_gene: TRBD1; v_gene: TRBV2; CDR3nt: TGTGCCACTACAGGGGTTATGGCCTACGAGCAGTACTTC; CDR3aa: CATTGVMAYEQYF
len: 16; abundance: few; j_gene: TRBJ2-1; d_gene: TRBD1; v_gene: TRBV19; CDR3nt: TGTGCCAGTATCCGTTCCGGGACAGGTGGTGGCAATGAGCAGTTCTTC; CDR3aa: CASIRSGTGGGNEQFF
len: 15; abundance: NA; j_gene: TRBJ2-2; d_gene: NA; v_gene: TRBV3-1; CDR3nt: TGTGCCAGCAGCCATCGGGTCCCTCCCACCGGGGAGCTGTTTTTT; CDR3aa: CASSHRVPPTGELFF
len: 11; abundance: many; j_gene: TRBJ2-3; d_gene: NA; v_gene: TRBV20-1; CDR3nt: TGTAGAGTCACGTCCACAGATACGCAGTATTTT; CDR3aa: CRVTSTDTQYF
len: 13; abundance: many; j_gene: TRBJ2-7; d_gene: NA; v_gene: TRBV5-1; CDR3nt: TGCGCCAGCAGCTTCCAGGGTTCCTACGAGCAGTACTTC; CDR3aa: CASSFQGSYEQYF
len: 13; abundance: many; j_gene: TRBJ1-1; d_gene: NA; v_gene: TRBV7-9; CDR3nt: TGTGCCAGCAGCTTAGGAGGGCTGGCTGAAGCTTTCTTT; CDR3aa: CASSLGGLAEAFF
len: 16; abundance: many; j_gene: TRBJ2-3; d_gene: NA; v_gene: TRBV11-3; CDR3nt: TGTGCCAGCAGCTTTCTCAGGGCCATGGGGACAGATACGCAGTATTTT; CDR3aa: CASSFLRAMGTDTQYF
len: 18; abundance: many; j_gene: TRBJ2-5; d_gene: NA; v_gene: TRBV12-3/TRBV12-4; CDR3nt: TGTGCCAGCAGTTGGGCTTGGACATCCCTAGCGCAAGAAGAGACCCAGTACTTC; CDR3aa: CASSWAWTSLAQEETQYF
len: 14; abundance: many; j_gene: TRBJ1-2; d_gene: NA; v_gene: TRBV10-3; CDR3nt: TGTGCCATCAGCACTACCGCGGACACGTATGGCTACACCTTC; CDR3aa: CAISTTADTYGYTF
len: 13; abundance: many; j_gene: TRBJ2-5; d_gene: NA; v_gene: TRBV7-9; CDR3nt: TGTGCCAGCAGCCCGGACACTGGCGGGACCCAGTACTTC; CDR3aa: CASSPDTGGTQYF
len: 16; abundance: NA; j_gene: TRBJ2-1; d_gene: NA; v_gene: TRBV4-3; CDR3nt: TGCGCCAGCAGCCAAGGCATTTTGGGGATCTACAATGAGCAGTTCTTC; CDR3aa: CASSQGILGIYNEQFF
len: 14; abundance: NA; j_gene: TRBJ2-3; d_gene: NA; v_gene: TRBV18; CDR3nt: TGTGCCAGCTCACCTAAGGGGGATCGTCCTACGCAGTATTTT; CDR3aa: CASSPKGDRPTQYF
len: 15; abundance: NA; j_gene: TRBJ2-1; d_gene: TRBD1; v_gene: TRBV7-7; CDR3nt: TGTGCCAGCAGCTCCGGACAGGGGGCGTCCAATGAGCAGTTCTTC; CDR3aa: CASSSGQGASNEQFF
len: 15; abundance: NA; j_gene: TRBJ1-5; d_gene: NA; v_gene: TRBV30; CDR3nt: TGTGCCTGGAGTGGAGAGCCCCCTCACAATCAGCCCCAGCATTTT; CDR3aa: CAWSGEPPHNQPQHF
len: 17; abundance: many; j_gene: TRBJ2-5; d_gene: NA; v_gene: TRBV4-3; CDR3nt: TGCGCCAGCAGCCAAGATCACGGACAGTGGCCTCAAGAGACCCAGTACTTC; CDR3aa: CASSQDHGQWPQETQYF
len: 15; abundance: many; j_gene: TRBJ2-5; d_gene: TRBD1; v_gene: TRBV30; CDR3nt: TGTGCCTGGAGCCCTGGACAGGGGGCTATGGAGACCCAGTACTTC; CDR3aa: CAWSPGQGAMETQYF